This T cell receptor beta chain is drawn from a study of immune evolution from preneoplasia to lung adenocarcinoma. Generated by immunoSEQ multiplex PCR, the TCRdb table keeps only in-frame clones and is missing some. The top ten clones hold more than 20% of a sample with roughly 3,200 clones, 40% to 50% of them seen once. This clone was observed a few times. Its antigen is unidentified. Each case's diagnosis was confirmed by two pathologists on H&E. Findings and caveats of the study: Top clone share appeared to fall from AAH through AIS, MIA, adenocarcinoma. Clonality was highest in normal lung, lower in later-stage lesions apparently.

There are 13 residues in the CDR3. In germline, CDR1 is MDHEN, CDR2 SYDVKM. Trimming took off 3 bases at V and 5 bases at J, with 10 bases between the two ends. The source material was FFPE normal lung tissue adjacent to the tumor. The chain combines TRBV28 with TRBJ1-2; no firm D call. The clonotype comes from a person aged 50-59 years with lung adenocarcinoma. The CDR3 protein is CASSLSRGYGYTF. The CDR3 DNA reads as TGTGCCAGCAGTTTGAGCCGCGGGTATGGCTACACCTTC.